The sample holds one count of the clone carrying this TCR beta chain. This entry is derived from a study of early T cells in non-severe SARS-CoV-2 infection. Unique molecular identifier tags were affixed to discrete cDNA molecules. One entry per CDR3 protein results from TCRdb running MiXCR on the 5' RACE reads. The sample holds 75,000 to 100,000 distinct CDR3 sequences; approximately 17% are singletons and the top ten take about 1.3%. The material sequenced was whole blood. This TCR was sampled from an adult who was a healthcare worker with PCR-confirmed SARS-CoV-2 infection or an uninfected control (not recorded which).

The CDR3 coding sequence is TGTGCCAGCAGCTTTCGGTGGACTGAAGCTTTCTTT. It codes for CASSFRWTEAFF. The V and J genes are TRBV7-2 and TRBJ1-1; D remains ambiguous. The CDR3 has 12 residues. The germline V and J ends were trimmed by 3 bases and 5 bases, with 7 bases remaining between them. Germline loops: CDR1 SGHTA, CDR2 FQGNSA.